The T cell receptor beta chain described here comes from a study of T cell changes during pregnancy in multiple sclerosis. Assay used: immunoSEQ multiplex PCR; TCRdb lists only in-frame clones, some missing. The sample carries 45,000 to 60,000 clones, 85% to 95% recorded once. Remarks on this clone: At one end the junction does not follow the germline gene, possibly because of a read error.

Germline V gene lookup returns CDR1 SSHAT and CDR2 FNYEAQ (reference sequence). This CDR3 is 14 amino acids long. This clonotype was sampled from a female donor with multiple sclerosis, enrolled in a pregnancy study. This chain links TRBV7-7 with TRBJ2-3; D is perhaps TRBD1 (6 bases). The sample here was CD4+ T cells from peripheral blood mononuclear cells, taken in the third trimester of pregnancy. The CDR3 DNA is TGTGCTAGCAGCTTAGTGCAGGGGTCAGATACGCAGTATTTT. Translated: CASSLVQGSDTQYF. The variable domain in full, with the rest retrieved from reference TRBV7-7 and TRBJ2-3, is GAGVSQSPRYKVTKRGQDVTLRCDPISSHATLYWYQQALGQGPEFLTYFNYEAQPDKSGLPSDRFSAERPEGSISTLTIQRTEQRDSAMYRCASSLVQGSDTQYFGPGTRLTVL.